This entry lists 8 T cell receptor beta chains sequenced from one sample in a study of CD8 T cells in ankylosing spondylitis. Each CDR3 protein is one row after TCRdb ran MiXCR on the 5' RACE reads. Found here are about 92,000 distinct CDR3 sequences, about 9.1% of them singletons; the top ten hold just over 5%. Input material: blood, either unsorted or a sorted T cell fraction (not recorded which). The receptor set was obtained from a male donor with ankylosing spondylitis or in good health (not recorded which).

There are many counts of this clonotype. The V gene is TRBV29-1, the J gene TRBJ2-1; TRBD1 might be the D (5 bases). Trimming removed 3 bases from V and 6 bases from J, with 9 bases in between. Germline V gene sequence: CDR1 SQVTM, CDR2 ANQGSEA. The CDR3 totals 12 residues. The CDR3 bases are TGCAGCGTTGATAATCAGGGCAATGAGCAGTTCTTC. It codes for CSVDNQGNEQFF.

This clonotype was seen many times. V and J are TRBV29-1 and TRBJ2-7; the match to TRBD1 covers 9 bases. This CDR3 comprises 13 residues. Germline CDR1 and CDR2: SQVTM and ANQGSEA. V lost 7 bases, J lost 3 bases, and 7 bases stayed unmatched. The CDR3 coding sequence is TGCAGCGGAGGACAGGGGTCGGGCTACGAGCAGTACTTC. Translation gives CSGGQGSGYEQYF.

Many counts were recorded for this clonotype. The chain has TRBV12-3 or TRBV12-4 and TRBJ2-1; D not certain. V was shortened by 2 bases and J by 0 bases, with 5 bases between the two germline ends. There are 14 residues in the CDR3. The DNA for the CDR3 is TGTGCCAGCAGTTTACAGATCTCCTACAATGAGCAGTTCTTC. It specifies CASSLQISYNEQFF.

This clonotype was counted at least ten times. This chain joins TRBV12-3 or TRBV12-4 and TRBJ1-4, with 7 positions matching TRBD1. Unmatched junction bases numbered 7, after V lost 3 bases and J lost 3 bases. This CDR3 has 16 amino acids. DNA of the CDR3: TGTGCCAGCAGTTTGTATACGGGACAGCCTAATGAAAAACTGTTTTTT. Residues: CASSLYTGQPNEKLFF.

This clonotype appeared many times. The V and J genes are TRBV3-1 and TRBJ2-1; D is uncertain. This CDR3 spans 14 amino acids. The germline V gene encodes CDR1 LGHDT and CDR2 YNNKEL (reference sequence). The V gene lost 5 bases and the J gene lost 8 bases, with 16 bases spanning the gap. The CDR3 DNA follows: TGTGCCAGCAGCTATAGGACGTCTGGGCATGAGCAGTTCTTC. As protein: CASSYRTSGHEQFF.

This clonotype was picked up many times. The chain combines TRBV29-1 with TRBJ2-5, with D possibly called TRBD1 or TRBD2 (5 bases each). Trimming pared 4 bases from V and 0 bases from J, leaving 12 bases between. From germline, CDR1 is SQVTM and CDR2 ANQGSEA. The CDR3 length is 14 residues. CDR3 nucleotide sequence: TGCAGCGTTGCCGGGACGGGGTACCAAGAGACCCAGTACTTC. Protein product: CSVAGTGYQETQYF. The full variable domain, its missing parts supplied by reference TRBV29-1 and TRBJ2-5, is SAVISQKPSRDICQRGTSLTIQCQVDSQVTMMFWYRQQPGQSLTLIATANQGSEATYESGFVIDKFPISRPNLTFSTLTVSNMSPEDSSIYLCSVAGTGYQETQYFGPGTRLLVL.

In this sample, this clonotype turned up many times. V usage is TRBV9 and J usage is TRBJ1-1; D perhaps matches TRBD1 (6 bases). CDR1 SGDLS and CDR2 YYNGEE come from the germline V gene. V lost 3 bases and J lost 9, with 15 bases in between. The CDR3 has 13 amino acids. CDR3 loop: CASSARDKSKAFF. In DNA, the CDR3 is TGTGCCAGCAGCGCCCGGGACAAGAGCAAAGCTTTCTTT.

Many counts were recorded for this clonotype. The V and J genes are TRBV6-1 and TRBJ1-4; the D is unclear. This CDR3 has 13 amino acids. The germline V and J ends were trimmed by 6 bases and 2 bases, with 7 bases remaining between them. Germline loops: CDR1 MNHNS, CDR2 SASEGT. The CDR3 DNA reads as TGTGCCAGCAGAGGGTGGACTAATGAAAAACTGTTTTTT. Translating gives CASRGWTNEKLFF.